A single sample is the source of the 21 T cell receptor beta chains below, sequenced in a study of CXCR3-negative and CXCR3-positive naive CD8 T cells. The study made its TRB cDNA libraries by 5' RACE, adding UMI labels. TCRdb re-called the 5' RACE reads; one entry per CDR3 protein, DNA not given. Its clone listing holds some 66,000 distinct CDR3 sequences. The sequencing sample was made of naive CXCR3- CD8+ T cells from blood. Stated subset: CD45RO-CCR7+CD27+CD95- naive CD8+ T cells lacking CXCR3 (TNR3-). All receptors derive from a human donor in good health. Some clones in this sample may be carry-over from other donors' samples.

This chain joins TRBV28 and TRBJ1-6; TCRdb picks TRBD1, but there is no DNA to check that call. There are 15 residues in the CDR3. Germline loops: CDR1 MDHEN, CDR2 SYDVKM. The CDR3 sequence is CASTNTGTGYSPLHF.

The chain uses TRBV28 and TRBJ1-1; TCRdb's D call of TRBD1 is untestable without DNA. This CDR3 contains 15 residues. Germline loops: CDR1 MDHEN, CDR2 SYDVKM. The CDR3 sequence is CASSFRGTRDTEAFF.

The chain joins TRBV3-1 to TRBJ2-7; as DNA is missing, the TRBD2 call by TCRdb cannot be tested. The CDR3 is 13 amino acids. Germline V gene data show CDR1 as LGHDT and CDR2 as YNNKEL (reference sequence). CDR3 residues: CASSPESGYEQYF.

The V and J genes are TRBV9 and TRBJ1-5. The V gene's germline CDR1 is SGDLS and CDR2 YYNGEE. The CDR3 runs to 13 residues. The CDR3 loop is CASSPRPAQPQHF.

This sequence joins TRBV7-2 and TRBJ2-7; lacking DNA, the TRBD2 call made by TCRdb goes unchecked. Germline values: CDR1 SGHTA, CDR2 FQGNSA. The CDR3 spans 14 residues. The CDR3 protein is CASSLEREVDEQYF.

V is TRBV6-6 and J is TRBJ1-5. CDR1 MNHNY and CDR2 SVGAGI come from the germline V gene (reference sequence). The CDR3 consists of 16 residues. CDR3 region: CASSYSIADSNQPQHF.

The chain links TRBV7-9 to TRBJ2-1; TCRdb gives TRBD2 as the D gene, but with no DNA this cannot be confirmed. CDR1 SEHNR and CDR2 FQNEAQ come from the germline V gene (reference sequence). The CDR3 extends over 16 amino acids. CDR3 amino acids: CASSLASGMYYNEQFF.

This sequence joins TRBV29-1 and TRBJ2-1. This CDR3 is 13 amino acids long. Germline V gene sequence: CDR1 SQVTM, CDR2 ANQGSEA. The CDR3 is CSVDGISYNEQFF.

V usage is TRBV29-1 and J usage is TRBJ2-5; TCRdb's D call, TRBD1, is unchecked because there is no DNA. Germline V gene sequence: CDR1 SQVTM, CDR2 ANQGSEA. This CDR3 is built from 13 residues. CDR3 amino acids: CSVLTGFQETQYF.

This sequence joins TRBV28 and TRBJ2-3; without DNA, the TCRdb call of TRBD1 cannot be checked. The germline V gene encodes CDR1 MDHEN and CDR2 SYDVKM. The CDR3 contains 15 residues. The CDR3 spells CASSYNGANTDTQYF.

V is TRBV7-2 and J is TRBJ2-5; TCRdb picks TRBD1, but there is no DNA to check that call. From germline, CDR1 is SGHTA and CDR2 FQGNSA. The CDR3 consists of 14 residues. The CDR3 loop reads CASSFRGATETQYF.

The rearrangement uses TRBV6-2 or TRBV6-3 and TRBJ2-1; there is no DNA to check the TCRdb D call of TRBD2. CDR1 is MNHEY, CDR2 SVGEGT, per germline. The CDR3 spans 13 residues. The CDR3: CASSLTSNGEQFF.

The V and J genes are TRBV5-1 and TRBJ2-1; TCRdb's D gene call, TRBD1, goes unchecked for lack of DNA. Germline V gene data show CDR1 as SGHRS and CDR2 as YFSETQ. The CDR3 extends over 16 amino acids. CDR3 residues: CASSLVVPGAYNEQFF.

J is TRBJ1-2 and V is TRBV5-1; TCRdb outputs TRBD1, but without DNA this stays unchecked. From germline, CDR1 is SGHRS and CDR2 YFSETQ. The CDR3 covers 15 residues. The CDR3 sequence is CASRQGTERSYGYTF.

The chain recombines TRBV29-1 with TRBJ1-2. Germline V gene data show CDR1 as SQVTM and CDR2 as ANQGSEA. CDR3 length: 14 amino acids. CDR3 amino acids: CSVRAPHPNYGYTF.

The rearrangement links TRBV29-1 to TRBJ2-1; TCRdb indicates TRBD1, and absent DNA this call remains unverified. CDR1 is SQVTM, CDR2 ANQGSEA, per germline. The CDR3 is 12 residues long. The CDR3 here is CSVEGESVEQFF.

The rearrangement joins TRBV20-1 to TRBJ2-1; no DNA is available, so the TRBD1 call from TCRdb remains unchecked. The CDR3 runs 14 residues. Per germline, CDR1 DFQATT and CDR2 SNEGSKA (reference sequence). CDR3: CSAEDRDSYNEQFF.

The chain links TRBV11-3 to TRBJ2-1; as DNA is missing, the TRBD2 call by TCRdb cannot be tested. From germline, CDR1 is SGHNT and CDR2 YENEEA. CDR3 size: 17 residues. The CDR3 reads CASSLDDGGRASDEQFF.

J is TRBJ2-7 and V is TRBV20-1. There are 13 residues in the CDR3. The germline gives CDR1 DFQATT, CDR2 SNEGSKA (reference sequence). CDR3 amino acids: CSARGSVDYEQYF.

The V gene is TRBV7-9, the J gene TRBJ2-6; TCRdb picks TRBD1, but there is no DNA to check that call. The V gene's germline CDR1 is SEHNR and CDR2 FQNEAQ (reference sequence). This CDR3 comprises 18 residues. CDR3: CASTSTGVLNAGANVLTF.

The V gene is TRBV29-1, the J gene TRBJ2-1. The CDR3 has 14 residues. The germline gives CDR1 SQVTM, CDR2 ANQGSEA. The CDR3 sequence: CSAKRVTLWDEQFF.